Listed below are T cell receptor beta chains from one sample, sequenced in a study of cytomegalovirus exposure and HLA in healthy donors. The protocol was immunoSEQ multiplex PCR, while the TCRdb copy is restricted to in-frame clones and leaves out a portion. The sample has some 120,000 clones; 80% to 90% are singletons. Material for sequencing was PBMCs. These receptors originate from a woman under 40 in good health and CMV-seronegative. CDR3s include the opening cysteine and the closing phenylalanine or tryptophan. A D gene is named only where the DNA matches it firmly. Clone size, where shown, is once, few, many, or a class for clones that have expanded.

TRBV18	TRBD1	TRBJ2-7	once	CASSPRDSPYEQYF	TGTGCCAGCTCACCTCGGGACAGCCCCTACGAGCAGTACTTC
TRBV19	TRBD1	TRBJ1-1	-	CASSIETDRGEVFF	TGTGCCAGTAGTATAGAGACGGACAGGGGAGAGGTTTTCTTT
TRBV9	-	TRBJ1-6	-	CASSASGDNSPLHF	TGTGCCAGCAGCGCCTCAGGGGATAATTCACCCCTCCACTTT
TRBV7-9	TRBD1	TRBJ1-1	once	CASSFETGETEAFF	TGTGCCAGCAGCTTCGAGACAGGGGAAACTGAAGCTTTCTTT
TRBV7-9	TRBD1	TRBJ1-2	-	CASSSGQGLGYTF	TGTGCCAGCAGCTCGGGACAGGGGCTTGGCTACACCTTC
TRBV19	-	TRBJ2-1	-	CASSNSGSFSYNEQFF	TGTGCCAGTAGTAATAGTGGTAGTTTCTCCTACAATGAGCAGTTCTTC
TRBV4-2	-	TRBJ1-5	-	CASSQDRGGGQPQHF	TGTGCCAGCAGCCAAGACAGGGGCGGGGGTCAGCCCCAGCATTTT
TRBV19	TRBD1	TRBJ1-2	-	CASEAGTGVGYTF	TGTGCCAGCGAGGCTGGGACAGGGGTAGGCTACACCTTC
TRBV14	-	TRBJ2-7	-	CATSDNTYEQYF	TGTGCCACCTCCGACAATACCTACGAGCAGTACTTC
TRBV7-3	-	TRBJ2-7	-	CASSPSGAREQYF	TGTGCCAGCAGCCCAAGTGGGGCGAGGGAGCAGTACTTC
TRBV25-1	-	TRBJ2-1	-	CASSEWITGDEQFF	TGTGCCAGCAGTGAATGGATAACCGGGGATGAGCAGTTCTTC
TRBV18	TRBD1	TRBJ2-5	-	CASSIVPGQDAWETQYF	TGTGCCAGCTCGATCGTCCCGGGACAGGACGCCTGGGAGACCCAGTACTTC
TRBV7-8	TRBD1	TRBJ1-3	-	CASSLWTGLDSGNTIYF	TGTGCCAGCAGCTTATGGACAGGGCTGGACTCTGGAAACACCATATATTTT
TRBV21-1	-	TRBJ1-1	-	CASSKTGTEVLSEAFF	TGTGCCAGCAGCAAAACAGGGACGGAGGTGTTATCGGAAGCTTTCTTT
TRBV7-2	-	TRBJ2-2	-	CASSLVGQTNTGELFF	TGTGCCAGCAGCTTAGTCGGACAGACGAACACCGGGGAGCTGTTTTTT
TRBV7-3	TRBD2	TRBJ2-3	-	CASSSRLAGGRGNTQYF	TGTGCCAGCAGCTCCCGACTAGCGGGAGGCAGAGGAAATACGCAGTATTTT
TRBV7-6	-	TRBJ1-5	-	CASSPWGGNQPQHF	TGTGCCAGCAGCCCATGGGGGGGCAATCAGCCCCAGCATTTT
TRBV7-2	TRBD1	TRBJ2-1	-	CASSLLGAGGSNEQFF	TGTGCCAGCAGCTTACTTGGGGCAGGGGGAAGCAATGAGCAGTTCTTC
TRBV19	TRBD1	TRBJ1-4	-	CASSRTGAYNEKLFF	TGTGCCAGTAGTAGGACAGGGGCCTATAATGAAAAACTGTTTTTT
TRBV6-5	-	TRBJ1-5	once	CASSAGRQPQHF	TGTGCCAGCAGTGCAGGGCGTCAGCCCCAGCATTTT
TRBV7-9	TRBD1	TRBJ2-3	-	CASSSDRGTDTQYF	TGTGCCAGCAGCTCGGACAGGGGGACAGATACGCAGTATTTT
TRBV18	TRBD1	TRBJ1-1	-	CASSPSIQGHTEAFF	TGTGCCAGCTCACCATCGATACAGGGGCACACTGAAGCTTTCTTT
TRBV14	TRBD1	TRBJ2-1	-	CASSPWDSVYNEQFF	TGTGCCAGCAGCCCGTGGGACAGCGTCTACAATGAGCAGTTCTTC
TRBV10-3	-	TRBJ1-2	-	CASSEGENYGYTF	TGTGCCAGTTCGGAAGGGGAAAACTATGGCTACACCTTC
TRBV7-9	-	TRBJ2-2	once	CASSYSTGNTGELFF	TGTGCCAGCAGCTACTCGACAGGGAACACCGGGGAGCTGTTTTTT
TRBV7-9	TRBD2	TRBJ2-1	-	CASSSTLAGATYNEQFF	TGTGCCAGCAGCTCCACCCTAGCGGGGGCGACCTACAATGAGCAGTTCTTC
TRBV6-4	TRBD1	TRBJ2-5	-	CASSQGAGGETQYF	TGTGCCAGCAGTCAGGGGGCAGGTGGAGAGACCCAGTACTTC
TRBV27	-	TRBJ2-7	-	CASSYAQGGDEQYF	TGTGCCAGCAGCTACGCCCAGGGGGGCGACGAGCAGTACTTC
TRBV29-1	TRBD2	TRBJ2-3	few	CSVPGGGITDTQYF	TGCAGCGTTCCTGGGGGGGGGATCACAGATACGCAGTATTTT
TRBV18	-	TRBJ1-1	-	CASSPQKGPGEAFF	TGTGCCAGCTCACCACAGAAGGGGCCGGGTGAAGCTTTCTTT
TRBV6-6	TRBD1	TRBJ1-2	-	CASNPGTGGNYGYTF	TGTGCCAGCAATCCGGGGACAGGGGGCAACTATGGCTACACCTTC
TRBV6-5	TRBD1	TRBJ1-3	-	CASSPRGLGGNTIYF	TGTGCCAGCAGCCCCAGGGGGCTCGGTGGAAACACCATATATTTT
TRBV19	-	TRBJ2-2	-	CASTGTGEATGELFF	TGTGCCAGTACTGGCACAGGGGAGGCAACCGGGGAGCTGTTTTTT
TRBV18	-	TRBJ1-1	few	CASSPTTNTEAFF	TGTGCCAGCTCACCCACAACGAACACTGAAGCTTTCTTT
TRBV10-2	TRBD2	TRBJ2-5	-	CASSESSSGRVGETQYF	TGCGCCAGCAGTGAGTCATCTAGCGGGAGGGTAGGTGAGACCCAGTACTTC
TRBV28	TRBD1	TRBJ1-4	-	CASSLGQDPEKLFF	TGTGCCAGCAGTTTAGGACAGGACCCGGAAAAACTGTTTTTT
TRBV18	TRBD1	TRBJ2-7	-	CASSPQPGQGASEQYF	TGTGCCAGCTCACCTCAACCGGGACAGGGGGCTTCCGAGCAGTACTTC
TRBV15	-	TRBJ1-4	once	CATSRDMRGEKLFF	TGTGCCACCAGCAGAGATATGCGGGGGGAAAAACTGTTTTTT
TRBV5-1	TRBD2	TRBJ2-7	-	CASRPGLAYEQYF	TGCGCCAGCAGGCCGGGACTAGCCTACGAGCAGTACTTC
TRBV7-9	-	TRBJ2-7	once	CASSFNYEQYF	TGTGCCAGCAGCTTTAACTACGAGCAGTACTTC
TRBV6-5	TRBD2	TRBJ2-3	few	CASRGGLAIDTQYF	TGTGCCAGCAGAGGGGGACTAGCGATTGATACGCAGTATTTT
TRBV15	TRBD1	TRBJ1-1	-	CATSSGHRGPAEAFF	TGTGCCACCAGCAGTGGACACAGGGGGCCGGCTGAAGCTTTCTTT
TRBV30	TRBD2	TRBJ2-5	-	CACTSALAQTQYF	TGTGCCTGTACTAGCGCTCTGGCGCAAACCCAGTACTTC
TRBV11-3	-	TRBJ1-3	-	CASSTGALSGNTIYF	TGTGCCAGCAGCACTGGGGCGCTCTCTGGAAACACCATATATTTT
TRBV7-2	TRBD1	TRBJ1-4	-	CASSPRGANEKLFF	TGTGCCAGCAGCCCCAGGGGGGCTAATGAAAAACTGTTTTTT
TRBV28	TRBD1	TRBJ1-1	once	CASSTPDRANTEAFF	TGTGCCAGCAGTACTCCGGACAGGGCGAACACTGAAGCTTTCTTT
TRBV10-3	TRBD2	TRBJ2-3	-	CAISRAGGTDTQYF	TGTGCCATCAGTCGAGCGGGAGGAACAGATACGCAGTATTTT
TRBV21-1	-	TRBJ1-5	-	CASSKDRGGAQPQHF	TGTGCCAGCAGCAAAGACAGGGGCGGAGCTCAGCCCCAGCATTTT
TRBV30	TRBD2	TRBJ2-5	-	CAWNSGVSETQYF	TGTGCCTGGAATAGCGGGGTGTCAGAGACCCAGTACTTC